Listed below are T cell receptor beta chains from one sample, sequenced in a study of blood T cell repertoires in COVID-19. The data were produced by immunoSEQ multiplex PCR, yet TCRdb's version contains in-frame clones alone and is incomplete. The data show roughly 15,000 clones, roughly 73% seen once. What was sequenced was peripheral blood. All receptors come from a man between 65 and 85 years old with acute or convalescent COVID-19. Both conserved end residues are part of each CDR3. The D gene is left open where the match is weak. Rows may omit the clone size; those that give it use once, few, many or a size class.

TRBJ1-4,TRBV3-1/TRBV3-2,.,.,CASSQERGDGASRKLFF,TGTGCCAGCAGCCAAGAGCGGGGGGACGGAGCATCCCGAAAACTGTTTTTT
TRBJ2-5,TRBV7-9,.,.,CASSLSSGGSPDF,TGTGCCAGCAGCTTATCCTCAGGCGGGTCCCCCGACTTC
TRBJ1-5,TRBV6-2/TRBV6-3,TRBD1,.,CASSRMYGQEDQPQHF,TGTGCCAGCAGTCGGATGTACGGACAGGAGGATCAGCCCCAGCATTTT
TRBJ1-1,TRBV19,.,few,CASSTEEVTEAFF,TGTGCCAGTAGTACTGAGGAAGTCACTGAAGCTTTCTTT
TRBJ1-2,TRBV7-9,TRBD1,.,CASSSNRDRRLYGYTF,TGTGCCAGCAGCTCGAACCGGGACAGGCGTCTTTATGGCTACACCTTC
TRBJ2-1,TRBV25-1,TRBD2,.,CASSDFGTSGSNEQFF,TGTGCCAGCAGTGATTTCGGGACTAGCGGGAGCAATGAGCAGTTCTTC
TRBJ2-7,TRBV28,TRBD2,.,CASSSGGYEQYF,TGTGCCAGCAGCAGCGGGGGCTACGAGCAGTACTTC
TRBJ2-6,TRBV18,TRBD1,.,CASSPTGTGPGANVLTF,TGTGCCAGCTCACCAACCGGGACAGGGCCTGGGGCCAACGTCCTGACTTTC
TRBJ2-5,TRBV27,TRBD2,.,CASRRRLAEQETQYF,TGTGCCAGCAGACGGAGACTAGCGGAGCAAGAGACCCAGTACTTC
TRBJ2-1,TRBV7-2,.,.,CASRRSGQHYNEQFF,TGTGCCAGCAGGAGGAGCGGACAGCACTACAATGAGCAGTTCTTC
TRBJ1-4,TRBV6-5,.,.,CARGGRTNEKLFF,TGTGCCAGGGGGGGAAGAACTAATGAAAAACTGTTTTTT
TRBJ1-6,TRBV25-1,.,.,CASVQGGGSPLHF,TGTGCCTCAGTTCAGGGCGGGGGTTCACCCCTCCACTTT
TRBJ2-2,TRBV5-1,.,few,CASYDGANTGELFF,TGCGCCAGCTACGATGGAGCCAACACCGGGGAGCTGTTTTTT
TRBJ1-6,TRBV18,TRBD1,.,CASSLDRFNSPLHF,TGTGCCAGCTCACTGGACAGGTTTAATTCACCCCTCCACTTT
TRBJ2-7,TRBV2,.,.,CASSVQGAGYEQYF,TGTGCCAGCAGTGTGCAGGGTGCAGGATACGAGCAGTACTTC
TRBJ1-1,TRBV9,TRBD1,few,CASKPGTANTEAFF,TGTGCCAGCAAACCTGGGACAGCAAACACTGAAGCTTTCTTT
TRBJ2-1,TRBV5-1,TRBD2,.,CASSFEGAASGNSEQFF,TGCGCCAGCAGCTTCGAAGGGGCGGCTAGCGGTAACTCTGAGCAGTTCTTC
TRBJ1-1,TRBV2,.,.,CASSDRTKDTEAFF,TGTGCCAGCAGCGACAGGACGAAGGACACTGAAGCTTTCTTT
TRBJ2-7,TRBV7-8,.,.,CASSLDTLYEQYF,TGTGCCAGCAGCTTAGACACCCTTTACGAGCAGTACTTC
TRBJ2-7,TRBV7-8,TRBD1,.,CASSLNRGIYEQYF,TGTGCCAGCAGCTTAAACAGGGGTATTTACGAGCAGTACTTC
TRBJ2-1,TRBV6-5,TRBD1,once,CASRLGTGYNNEQFF,TGTGCCAGCAGGCTCGGGACAGGATATAACAATGAGCAGTTCTTC
TRBJ2-5,TRBV5-1,.,.,CASSSAGHGAQYF,TGCGCCAGCAGCTCGGCCGGCCACGGGGCCCAGTACTTC
TRBJ2-2,TRBV27,TRBD2,.,CASSPSTGRRLSGVAGELFF,TGTGCCAGCAGTCCATCAACCGGGAGACGACTTAGCGGGGTCGCCGGGGAGCTGTTTTTT
TRBJ1-1,TRBV6-5,.,.,CASSYSRRQDTEAFF,TGTGCCAGCAGTTACTCGAGGCGGCAAGACACTGAAGCTTTCTTT
TRBJ2-2,TRBV11-2,TRBD2,few,CASSPRGSGGPGNTGELFF,TGTGCCAGCAGCCCTCGGGGGAGCGGGGGACCCGGGAACACCGGGGAGCTGTTTTTT
TRBJ1-6,TRBV21-1,.,.,CASSQTALGSPLHF,TGTGCCAGCAGCCAGACAGCGTTAGGGTCACCCCTCCACTTT
TRBJ1-5,TRBV7-2,.,.,CASSLEAGRSNQPQHF,TGTGCCAGCAGCTTAGAGGCAGGGAGGAGCAATCAGCCCCAGCATTTT
TRBJ1-2,TRBV11-2,TRBD1,.,CASSGTTGGDDYGYTF,TGTGCCAGCAGCGGAACTACAGGGGGTGACGACTATGGCTACACCTTC
TRBJ1-1,TRBV18,.,.,CASSPPRSGMNTEAFF,TGTGCCAGCTCACCACCACGTTCAGGGATGAACACTGAAGCTTTCTTT
TRBJ2-7,TRBV7-2,TRBD2,.,CASSTWGRGVPYEQYF,TGTGCCAGCAGCACATGGGGGCGGGGGGTCCCCTACGAGCAGTACTTC
TRBJ2-3,TRBV7-2,TRBD1,.,CASSPRGGQGPTDTQYF,TGTGCCAGCAGCCCCCGAGGAGGACAGGGACCCACAGATACGCAGTATTTT
TRBJ1-5,TRBV27,TRBD1,.,CATGTGGTNQPQHF,TGTGCCACTGGGACAGGGGGTACTAATCAGCCCCAGCATTTT
TRBJ2-2,TRBV19,TRBD2,.,CASSTGLVPGELFF,TGTGCCAGTAGTACGGGACTAGTGCCCGGGGAGCTGTTTTTT
TRBJ2-1,TRBV24-1,TRBD2,.,CATSDPGTSGSGFYNEQFF,TGTGCCACCAGTGACCCAGGGACTAGCGGGAGCGGGTTCTACAATGAGCAGTTCTTC
TRBJ1-2,TRBV27,TRBD1,.,CASSRGQARQGYGYTF,TGTGCCAGCAGTAGAGGACAGGCGCGGCAAGGCTATGGCTACACCTTC
TRBJ1-2,TRBV4-3,.,.,CASSRTLDRSNYGYTF,TGCGCCAGCAGCCGGACCTTAGACAGATCTAACTATGGCTACACCTTC
TRBJ2-7,TRBV28,TRBD1,few,CASSLPRTGAKVYEQYF,TGTGCCAGCAGTTTACCTCGGACAGGGGCGAAGGTCTACGAGCAGTACTTC
TRBJ2-1,TRBV18,TRBD2,.,CASSPPILAGGPNEQFF,TGTGCCAGCTCACCACCGATACTAGCGGGAGGGCCTAATGAGCAGTTCTTC
TRBJ2-1,TRBV6-5,TRBD1,.,CASSLGGVRNEQFF,TGTGCCAGCTCCCTAGGGGGCGTTAGGAATGAGCAGTTCTTC
TRBJ1-4,TRBV6-6,.,medium-sized,CASSLDWNEKLFF,TGTGCCAGCAGTCTGGACTGGAATGAAAAACTGTTTTTT
TRBJ2-2,TRBV7-9,.,.,CASSLGAGLTGELFF,TGTGCCAGCAGCCTAGGGGCGGGACTCACCGGGGAGCTGTTTTTT
TRBJ2-7,TRBV9,.,.,CASSPRRNNYEQYF,TGTGCCAGCAGCCCTAGGCGGAACAACTACGAGCAGTACTTC
TRBJ1-1,TRBV19,TRBD1,.,CASRTSGGSNTEAFF,TGTGCCAGTAGGACCTCAGGGGGAAGTAACACTGAAGCTTTCTTT
TRBJ1-2,TRBV2,.,.,CASNFVTGGYTF,TGTGCCAGCAACTTCGTAACAGGGGGCTACACCTTC
TRBJ1-1,TRBV10-3,.,.,CAISEAGGGLAFF,TGTGCCATCAGTGAGGCTGGCGGAGGGTTGGCTTTCTTT